These 14 T cell receptor beta chains were sequenced from one sample in a study of CD8 T cells in acute hepatitis C reinfection. Whole-study results and caveats: TRBV04 and TRBV06 were preferentially used in all groups, not explained by naive pool overrepresentation.

This table comes from immunoSEQ multiplex PCR, and its TCRdb copy is limited to in-frame clones, with some not included. Of 1,000 or so clones in the sample, around 60% were seen once. Specified time point: acute HCV infection, within 168 days of estimated infection date. The hepatitis C virus-specific receptor repertoire was characterized directly ex vivo, with no prior expansion in culture. The starting material was HCV NS3-1073 tetramer-sorted CD8+ T cells from PBMCs, obtained during acute infection. Every receptor here comes from a woman aged 18-29 years who spontaneously cleared hepatitis C infection.

The rearrangement joins TRBV6-1 to TRBJ2-7; maybe TRBD1 (5 bases). Germline assignment: CDR1 MNHNS and CDR2 SASEGT. V lost 4 bases and J lost 4, with 23 bases in between. This CDR3 has 17 residues. The CDR3 reads CASSVDGANAAPYEQYF. The CDR3 bases are TGTGCCAGCAGTGTAGATGGGGCCAACGCAGCCCCGTACGAGCAGTACTTC.

V and J are TRBV5-6 and TRBJ2-5; D ambiguous. The germline V and J ends were trimmed by 0 bases and 3 bases, with 9 bases remaining between them. Germline CDR1 SGHDT, CDR2 YYEEEE. The CDR3 length is 14 residues. CDR3 in DNA: TGTGCCAGCAGCTTGGCGGCGAACGAAGAGACCCAGTACTTC. Its protein is CASSLAANEETQYF.

The sample holds a few counts of this clone. The rearrangement joins TRBV4-2 to TRBJ2-1; D may be TRBD1 or TRBD2 (5 bases each). From germline, CDR1 is LGHNA and CDR2 YNFKEQ. This CDR3 comprises 13 residues. Trimming removed 0 bases from V and 9 bases from J, with 9 bases in between. CDR3 in amino acids: CASSQEVGTEQFF. The CDR3 bases are TGTGCCAGCAGCCAAGAAGTCGGGACTGAGCAGTTCTTC.

The gene calls are TRBV4-3 and TRBJ1-4; 7 bases map to TRBD1. Germline V lookup: CDR1 LGHNA, CDR2 YSLEER. The V and J ends lost 0 bases and 5 bases, in that order; junction bases with no gene match: 9. The CDR3 covers 17 residues. CDR3 nucleotide sequence: TGCGCCAGCAGCCAAGATCCAGGGGCAGGGGGGAATGAAAAACTGTTTTTT. Its translation: CASSQDPGAGGNEKLFF.

The chain uses TRBV28 and TRBJ2-1; 8 nucleotides line up with TRBD2. Per germline, CDR1 MDHEN and CDR2 SYDVKM. The CDR3 totals 15 residues. The V segment lost 1 base and the J segment 10 bases; nucleotides outside the gene matches: 9. CDR3 coding DNA: TGTGCCAGCAGTTTATTCACGGGAGGGCCACCAGAGCAGTTCTTC. Its protein is CASSLFTGGPPEQFF.

The DNA of the CDR3 is TGTGCCAGCAGCTTACGGACGGGGGGCGGGAACACCGGGGAGCTGTTTTTT. Its protein product is CASSLRTGGGNTGELFF. This chain links TRBV11-2 with TRBJ2-2; D is possibly TRBD2 (7 bases). The CDR3 covers 17 residues. Germline V gene lookup returns CDR1 SGHAT and CDR2 FQNNGV. Trimming removed 2 bases at V and 1 base at J, with 14 bases between.

A few counts support this clone. The rearrangement links TRBV27 to TRBJ1-6, with D unresolved. Germline loops: CDR1 MNHEY, CDR2 SMNVEV (reference sequence). The V end lost 2 bases, the J end lost 8 bases, and 10 bases lay between the germline ends. The CDR3 spans 14 residues. DNA for the CDR3: TGTGCCAGCAGTTTAGAGAGGGCGCATTCACCCCTCCACTTT. It translates to CASSLERAHSPLHF.

The chain has TRBV15 and TRBJ1-5; no clear D gene. The CDR3 is 12 residues long. Looked up from germline, CDR1 is LNHNV and CDR2 is YYDKDF (reference sequence). V was trimmed by 3 bases and J by 11 bases, leaving 11 bases between them. The CDR3 loop reads CATSSQFGTQHF. The CDR3 coding sequence is TGTGCCACCAGCAGCCAATTCGGGACCCAGCATTTT.

The chain combines TRBV4-3 with TRBJ2-3, with D perhaps matching TRBD1 or TRBD2 (6 bases each). Germline V lookup: CDR1 LGHNA, CDR2 YSLEER. This CDR3 is 19 amino acids long. The V gene lost 0 bases and the J gene lost 2 bases, with 21 bases spanning the gap. The CDR3 spells CASSQELPGRLGATDTQYF. The CDR3 coding sequence is TGCGCCAGCAGCCAAGAATTGCCAGGGAGGTTGGGGGCCACAGATACGCAGTATTTT.

The chain recombines TRBV10-1 with TRBJ2-1; 11 bases line up with TRBD2. V lost 1 base, J lost 8 bases, and 10 bases stayed unmatched. Per the germline V gene, CDR1 is WNHNN and CDR2 is SYGVQD (reference sequence). This CDR3 is 17 amino acids long. The chain's CDR3 is CASSELPGLAARYEQFF. The CDR3 DNA follows: TGCGCCAGCAGTGAGTTACCGGGACTAGCGGCTAGGTATGAGCAGTTCTTC.

This clone was observed once. The chain uses TRBV15 and TRBJ2-5; a weak D match, TRBD2 (6 bases). The germline V and J ends were trimmed by 4 bases and 5 bases, with 14 bases remaining between them. This CDR3 region has 14 residues. Germline CDR1 LNHNV, CDR2 YYDKDF (reference sequence). This CDR3 is CATSTSSSVETQYF. DNA for the CDR3: TGTGCCACCAGCACCAGTTCTAGCGTGGAGACCCAGTACTTC.

This clone appeared a few times. V is TRBV4-2 and J is TRBJ1-1; D is unclear. The germline V gene has CDR1 LGHNA and CDR2 YNFKEQ. Trimming shortened V by 0 bases and J by 8 bases, and 4 bases separated the two germline ends. The CDR3 is 11 residues long. In DNA form, the CDR3 reads TGTGCCAGCAGCCAAGACAAAGAAGCTTTCTTT. Its translation: CASSQDKEAFF.

V usage is TRBV15 and J usage is TRBJ1-1; the D is unclear. There are 14 residues in the CDR3. Trimming cost V 3 bases and J 2 bases, with 10 bases left between them. CDR1 is LNHNV, CDR2 YYDKDF, per germline (reference sequence). Written as DNA, the CDR3 is TGTGCCACCAGCAGTCTGGGCCCTAACACTGAAGCTTTCTTT. It encodes CATSSLGPNTEAFF.

This clone has a handful of counts. The chain links TRBV28 to TRBJ2-7; TRBD1 matches 10 bases. Trimming at V came to 6 bases and at J to 5 bases, leaving 10 bases not matched to a gene. Germline loops: CDR1 MDHEN, CDR2 SYDVKM. The CDR3 has 15 amino acids. CDR3 protein: CASRTGTGDVDEQYF. The CDR3 DNA reads TGTGCCAGCAGAACCGGGACAGGGGATGTCGACGAGCAGTACTTC.